A single sample gave rise to the 22 T cell receptor beta chains below, sequenced in a study of blood T cell repertoires in COVID-19 (TCRdb year 2020). The method was the immunoSEQ multiplex PCR assay. The clones in this table, taken by TCRdb from immuneACCESS, are in-frame only. Not every clone is retained; where verified, under half of the shortfall comes from an unresolved V gene, and the cause of the rest is unknown. Here the sample has hundreds of thousands of clones; 87% occur a single time. The top ten hold approximately 1.5% of the sample. Source material: peripheral blood. The receptors were gathered from a woman between 40 and 50 years old who had recovered from COVID-19.

The genes are TRBV25-1 and TRBJ2-1, with 8 bases fitting TRBD1. This CDR3 spans 15 amino acids. J was trimmed by 9 bases and V by 6 bases; bases with no gene match: 13. Germline V gives CDR1 MGHDK, CDR2 SYGVNS. The CDR3 region is CASSPPGQGAGEQFF. For the CDR3, the DNA is TGTGCCAGCAGCCCCCCCGGTCAGGGGGCGGGTGAGCAGTTCTTC.

The chain links TRBV27 to TRBJ1-1; possible D gene TRBD1, 6 bases. V was cut by 0 bases and J by 10 bases, with 12 bases left in between. CDR3 length equals 13 residues. Germline lookup yields CDR1 MNHEY and CDR2 SMNVEV (reference sequence). CDR3 coding DNA: TGTGCCAGCAGTTTATCTTACAGGGCGTCAGCTTTCTTT. This translates into CASSLSYRASAFF.

The CDR3 sequence: CASSLRAGVETQYF. CDR3 bases: TGTGCCAGCAGCTTAAGGGCAGGGGTGGAGACCCAGTACTTC. The V gene is TRBV7-9, the J gene TRBJ2-5, with D possibly matching TRBD1 (6 bases). The germline V and J ends were trimmed by 2 bases and 5 bases, with 12 bases remaining between them. Germline CDR1 is SEHNR and CDR2 is FQNEAQ (reference sequence). This CDR3 is built from 14 residues.

The chain employs TRBV18 and TRBJ2-7; D is possibly TRBD1 (5 bases). V was clipped by 0 bases and J by 7 bases, with 16 bases between them. The length of the CDR3 is 15 residues. In germline, CDR1 is KGHSH, CDR2 LQKENI. The CDR3 nucleotides are TGTGCCAGCTCACCACCGGGGCCAAGATCAGGGGAGCAGTACTTC. The encoded protein is CASSPPGPRSGEQYF. Looking up the rest from reference TRBV18 and TRBJ2-7 gives the full variable domain: NAGVMQNPRHLVRRRGQEARLRCSPMKGHSHVYWYRQLPEEGLKFMVYLQKENIIDESGMPKERFSAEFPKEGPSILRIQQVVRGDSAAYFCASSPPGPRSGEQYFGPGTRLTVT.

The chain uses TRBV7-9 and TRBJ1-1; D not resolved. The germline V gene encodes CDR1 SEHNR and CDR2 FQNEAQ (reference sequence). The CDR3 totals 13 residues. Trimming cost V 0 bases and J 6 bases, with 8 bases left between them. The CDR3 spells CASSLAAGSEAFF. The CDR3 DNA reads as TGTGCCAGCAGCTTAGCCGCGGGATCTGAAGCTTTCTTT.

This clone appeared a few times. The chain links TRBV3-1 (or the pseudogene TRBV3-2) to TRBJ1-2; 7 bases align to TRBD1. J was trimmed by 6 bases and V by 4 bases; bases with no gene match: 5. CDR1 LGHDT and CDR2 YNNKEL come from the germline V gene (reference sequence). The CDR3 extends over 13 amino acids. CDR3 sequence: CASSPYRGHGYTF. The CDR3, as DNA: TGTGCCAGCAGCCCGTACAGGGGACATGGCTACACCTTC.

This chain links TRBV12-3 or TRBV12-4 with TRBJ1-2; no clear D gene. V lost 3 bases and J lost 4, with 9 bases in between. This CDR3 is 13 amino acids long. In nucleotides, the CDR3 is TGTGCCAGCAGTTTTTTACCCGGCTATGGCTACACCTTC. Protein product: CASSFLPGYGYTF.

The gene calls are TRBV5-5 and TRBJ2-3, with D tentatively TRBD2 (6 bases). Germline CDR1 SGHKS, CDR2 YYEKEE (reference sequence). There are 14 residues in the CDR3. Trimming removed 0 bases at V and 4 bases at J, with 9 bases between. The CDR3 region has the DNA TGTGCCAGCAGCTTGGTCGGGGGTCCAGATACGCAGTATTTT. As protein: CASSLVGGPDTQYF. The entire variable domain, with the rest obtained from reference TRBV5-5 and TRBJ2-3, is as follows: DAGVTQSPTHLIKTRGQQVTLRCSPISGHKSVSWYQQVLGQGPQFIFQYYEKEERGRGNFPDRFSARQFPNYSSELNVNALLLGDSALYLCASSLVGGPDTQYFGPGTRLTVL.

The rearrangement links TRBV21-1 to TRBJ2-3; TRBD2, the table's D call, was not compared with the DNA. TRBV21-1 is marked as a pseudogene. The CDR3 runs to 14 residues. CDR3 loop: CARNAARHTDTQYF. CDR3 DNA sequence: TGTGCCCGAAACGCGGCGAGGCACACAGATACGCAGTATTTT.

V gene TRBV3-1 (or the pseudogene TRBV3-2) combines with J gene TRBJ1-2; 9 nucleotides match TRBD1. Trimming at V came to 4 bases and at J to 6 bases, leaving 6 bases not matched to a gene. Germline V gene lookup returns CDR1 LGHDT and CDR2 YNNKEL (reference sequence). The CDR3 is 14 residues long. In nucleotides, the CDR3 is TGTGCCAGCAGCCCGTGGGACAGGGAGGATGGCTACACCTTC. This sequence encodes CASSPWDREDGYTF.

This clone was seen a handful of times. This chain uses TRBV6-6 with TRBJ1-1; no clear D gene. In germline, CDR1 is MNHNY, CDR2 SVGAGI (reference sequence). CDR3 length: 14 residues. The germline V and J ends were trimmed by 0 bases and 1 base, with 6 bases remaining between them. This CDR3 is CASSYSPGNTEAFF. The CDR3 nucleotides read TGTGCCAGCAGTTACTCGCCGGGGAACACTGAAGCTTTCTTT.

This clone came up a few times. The genes are TRBV19 and TRBJ1-2, with D maybe TRBD1 (6 bases). V was shortened by 7 bases and J by 1 base, with 13 bases between the two germline ends. The V gene's germline CDR1 is LNHDA and CDR2 SQIVND (reference sequence). This CDR3 spans 14 amino acids. The CDR3 here is CASTQGLGNYGYTF. The CDR3 DNA reads as TGTGCCAGTACCCAGGGGTTGGGTAACTATGGCTACACCTTC.

The rearrangement uses TRBV7-8 and TRBJ2-3; D call uncertain. The CDR3 extends over 14 amino acids. The germline V gene encodes CDR1 SGHVS and CDR2 FQNEAQ. Trimming took 5 bases from V and 9 from J, leaving 18 bases between them. The CDR3 coding sequence is TGTGCCAGCAGCCTTACTCTTCAAAACCCCACGCAGTATTTT. This sequence encodes CASSLTLQNPTQYF. Combining the CDR3 with reference TRBV7-8 and TRBJ2-3 gives the whole variable domain GAGVSQSPRYKVAKRGQDVALRCDPISGHVSLFWYQQALGQGPEFLTYFQNEAQLDKSGLPSDRFFAERPEGSVSTLKIQRTQQEDSAVYLCASSLTLQNPTQYFGPGTRLTVL.

This chain connects TRBV19 to TRBJ1-6, with D unclear. The germline gives CDR1 LNHDA, CDR2 SQIVND (reference sequence). The CDR3 has 13 amino acids. Trimming cost V 0 bases and J 10 bases, with 7 bases left between them. The CDR3: CASSIDSPSPLHF. CDR3 in DNA: TGTGCCAGTAGTATAGACTCCCCCTCACCCCTCCACTTT.

This clone turned up a few times. The chain carries TRBV2 and TRBJ1-4, with 12 bases identical to TRBD1. V lost 2 bases to trimming and J lost 2 bases; unmatched junction nucleotides: 3. Germline CDR1 is SNHLY and CDR2 is FYNNEI. The CDR3 runs 17 residues. The CDR3 sequence is CASSERDRGPTNEKLFF. Written as DNA, the CDR3 is TGTGCCAGCAGTGAACGGGACAGGGGGCCCACTAATGAAAAACTGTTTTTT.

This chain connects TRBV6-1 to TRBJ1-1; D possibly corresponds to TRBD1 (6 bases). Germline V gene lookup returns CDR1 MNHNS and CDR2 SASEGT. The CDR3 loop spans 16 amino acids. With 4 bases removed from V and 0 bases from J, the gap between germline ends came to 15 bases. CDR3 in amino acids: CASSALIGGVNTEAFF. The DNA of the CDR3 is TGTGCCAGCAGTGCCCTCATAGGGGGGGTGAACACTGAAGCTTTCTTT.

The chain couples TRBV27 to TRBJ2-3; no reliable D call. CDR1 and CDR2 (germline): MNHEY, SMNVEV (reference sequence). This CDR3 has 16 residues. Deletions cut 3 bases from V and 4 bases from J, with 17 bases between. This chain's CDR3 is CASSLRSLQSADTQYF. The DNA of the CDR3 is TGTGCCAGCAGTTTGAGGTCCCTTCAGTCGGCAGATACGCAGTATTTT.

This chain links TRBV2 with TRBJ1-2; 8 positions match TRBD1. The V gene's germline CDR1 is SNHLY and CDR2 FYNNEI. V shed 9 bases, J shed 6 bases, and the junction held 6 bases outside the gene matches. The length of the CDR3 is 12 residues. CDR3 sequence (DNA): TGTGCCAGTCGGACAGGGTTCGATGGCTACACCTTC. This encodes CASRTGFDGYTF.

The chain combines TRBV18 with TRBJ2-7, with D possibly being TRBD1 (7 bases). This CDR3 has 15 residues. Germline V gene data show CDR1 as KGHSH and CDR2 as LQKENI. The V and J ends lost 1 base and 0 bases respectively, with 10 bases between them. As DNA, the CDR3 is TGTGCCAGCTCACCACGGAGGGACAGCTCCTACGAGCAGTACTTC. Protein sequence: CASSPRRDSSYEQYF.

CDR3 sequence reads: CASRLHGELFF. In DNA form, the CDR3 reads TGTGCCAGCAGACTTCACGGGGAGCTGTTTTTT. V usage is TRBV21-1 and J usage is TRBJ2-2; the tabulated D call, TRBD2, remains unverified against the DNA. TRBV21-1 is a pseudogene. The CDR3 contains 11 residues.

The chain recombines TRBV20-1 with TRBJ1-2; TRBD1 might be the D (5 bases). The V gene lost 6 bases and the J gene lost 4 bases, with 9 bases spanning the gap. The CDR3 runs 11 residues. Germline values: CDR1 DFQATT, CDR2 SNEGSKA (reference sequence). CDR3 sequence: CSARDFYGYTF. The CDR3 nucleotides are TGCAGTGCCCGGGACTTCTATGGCTACACCTTC.

This rearrangement joins TRBV7-2 to TRBJ2-1; D may be TRBD2 (6 bases). Per the germline V gene, CDR1 is SGHTA and CDR2 is FQGNSA. V lost 0 bases to trimming and J lost 6 bases, with 12 bases between them. The CDR3 is 15 amino acids. CDR3 loop: CASSLAGGRINEQFF. In nucleotides, the CDR3 is TGTGCCAGCAGCTTAGCCGGGGGTAGAATCAATGAGCAGTTCTTC.